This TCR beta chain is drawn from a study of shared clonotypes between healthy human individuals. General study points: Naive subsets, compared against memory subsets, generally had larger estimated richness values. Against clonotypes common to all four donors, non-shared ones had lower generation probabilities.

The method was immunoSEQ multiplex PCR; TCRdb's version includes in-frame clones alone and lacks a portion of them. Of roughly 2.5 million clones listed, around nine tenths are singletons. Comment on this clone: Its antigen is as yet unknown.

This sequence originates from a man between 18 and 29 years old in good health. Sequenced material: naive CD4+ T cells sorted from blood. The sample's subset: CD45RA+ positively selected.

The CDR3 reads CASSPRDSGRGYTF. The CDR3 DNA follows: TGTGCCAGCAGCCCACGGGACAGCGGACGGGGCTACACCTTC. The genes are TRBV7-2 and TRBJ1-2; 7 bases line up with TRBD1. The CDR3 consists of 14 residues. Germline values: CDR1 SGHTA, CDR2 FQGNSA. The V gene end was trimmed by 5 bases and the J gene end by 8 bases; junction bases not matched to a gene: 11.